This is a list of T cell receptor beta chains from one sample in a study of cytomegalovirus exposure and HLA in healthy donors. Profiled with immunoSEQ multiplex PCR; TCRdb holds only in-frame clones, not every one. This sample has 150,000 to 200,000 clones, with 75% to 90% found just once. The sequenced material came from PBMCs. The receptors derive from a man aged 18 to 35 in good health and CMV-seropositive. CDR3s include the opening cysteine and the closing phenylalanine or tryptophan. The D gene is left open where the match is weak. Expanded clones are given a class, and other clones once, few, many or no size at all.

V gene	D gene	clone size	J gene	CDR3 DNA	CDR3 protein
TRBV7-2	TRBD1	-	TRBJ1-2	TGTGCCAGCAGCTATCTACCGGGACAGGTAGTCTATGGCTACACCTTC	CASSYLPGQVVYGYTF
TRBV11-2	TRBD2	-	TRBJ2-7	TGTGCCAGCAGCTTAGGACTAGCGGGAGGTTACGAGCAGTACTTC	CASSLGLAGGYEQYF
TRBV5-1	TRBD2	-	TRBJ2-1	TGCGCCAGCAGAATAGCGGGAGGGTCCTACAATGAGCAGTTCTTC	CASRIAGGSYNEQFF
TRBV7-9	-	-	TRBJ2-3	TGTGCCAGCAGTTATGGACTGGTCCGAGATACGCAGTATTTT	CASSYGLVRDTQYF
TRBV5-1	-	-	TRBJ1-1	TGCGCCAGCAGCTTGAGGCAGGGCGACACTGAAGCTTTCTTT	CASSLRQGDTEAFF
TRBV28	TRBD2	-	TRBJ2-7	TGTGCCAGCAGTGCACGGACTAGCGGGAGGTTCGGGGGGCAGTACTTC	CASSARTSGRFGGQYF
TRBV27	-	-	TRBJ2-7	TGTGCCAGCAGCCATCGGGACTTTGACGAGCAGTACTTC	CASSHRDFDEQYF
TRBV19	-	-	TRBJ2-3	TGTGCCAGTGCCGGGACACCTCGAGATACGCAGTATTTT	CASAGTPRDTQYF
TRBV5-8	TRBD2	-	TRBJ2-3	TGTGCCAGCAGCTTGGGGACTAGCGGGAGGGATACGCAGTATTTT	CASSLGTSGRDTQYF
TRBV5-4	TRBD2	once	TRBJ2-3	TGTGCCAGCAGCGCCGCCGGGACTAATCCGAGCACAGATACGCAGTATTTT	CASSAAGTNPSTDTQYF
TRBV7-9	TRBD2	-	TRBJ2-1	TGTGCCAGCAGCCCCCTAGGACTAGCGGGAGTTCGTGAGCAGTTCTTC	CASSPLGLAGVREQFF
TRBV5-4	-	-	TRBJ1-1	TGTGCCAGCAGCTTGATTCCGGGGTACTCAGCTTTCTTT	CASSLIPGYSAFF
TRBV5-1	-	-	TRBJ2-1	TGCGCCAGCAGCTTGGCTCTAGGGGGGGGATACAATGAGCAGTTCTTC	CASSLALGGGYNEQFF
TRBV5-4	-	-	TRBJ1-4	TGTGCCAGCAGCCAAGGGGGAGGGGAAAAACTGTTTTTT	CASSQGGGEKLFF
TRBV6-4	-	-	TRBJ2-1	TGTGCCAGCAGTGACCAGGCTCACAATGAGCAGTTCTTC	CASSDQAHNEQFF
TRBV7-3	TRBD2	-	TRBJ2-3	TGTGCCAGCAGCTCAAGGGGACTAGCGGGAGGTCTCGCGGATACGCAGTATTTT	CASSSRGLAGGLADTQYF
TRBV19	-	-	TRBJ2-2	TGTGCCAGTAGTATGGGGAGGCGTCCAACCGGGGAGCTGTTTTTT	CASSMGRRPTGELFF
TRBV6-1	-	few	TRBJ2-2	TGTGCCAGCAGTCCCGGGACTCTCGGGGAGCTGTTTTTT	CASSPGTLGELFF
TRBV28	TRBD1	-	TRBJ2-7	TGTGCCAGCAGTTGGGGACAGGGGGGTTACGAGCAGTACTTC	CASSWGQGGYEQYF
TRBV7-7	TRBD1	-	TRBJ1-5	TGTGCCAGCAGCTTACGGGACAGCGCAAAGGGCAATCAGCCCCAGCATTTT	CASSLRDSAKGNQPQHF
TRBV28	TRBD1	-	TRBJ2-7	TGTGCCAGCAGCCTCGCTGACAGGGCTCCGGGCGAGCAGTACTTC	CASSLADRAPGEQYF
TRBV28	TRBD2	once	TRBJ2-1	TGTGCCAGTACCCCCGGGACTAGCGATGAGCAGTTCTTC	CASTPGTSDEQFF
TRBV27	TRBD1	-	TRBJ1-5	TGTGCCAGCAGTTTTCAGGGGGCAGGGCAGCCCCAGCATTTT	CASSFQGAGQPQHF
TRBV27	TRBD2	few	TRBJ2-1	TGTGCCAGCAGTGGGACTAGCGGGGGAAGTCACAATGAGCAGTTCTTC	CASSGTSGGSHNEQFF
TRBV9	TRBD2	-	TRBJ2-2	TGTGCCAGCAGCGTAGATGGGGGACTACCGAACACCGGGGAGCTGTTTTTT	CASSVDGGLPNTGELFF
TRBV19	TRBD2	-	TRBJ2-2	TGTGCCAGTAACCGGCCGACTAGCGGGAGAGGGAACACCGGGGAGCTGTTTTTT	CASNRPTSGRGNTGELFF
TRBV18	-	once	TRBJ2-5	TGTGCCAGCTCCAGGGGACAAGAGACCCAGTACTTC	CASSRGQETQYF
TRBV30	TRBD2	-	TRBJ2-7	TGTGCCTGGAGTGTATCGGGTGGGGGGGGCGAGCAGTACTTC	CAWSVSGGGGEQYF
TRBV6-6	-	-	TRBJ1-1	TGTGCCAGCAGTTACCTAGGGAGTTTGAACACTGAAGCTTTCTTT	CASSYLGSLNTEAFF
TRBV6-5	-	-	TRBJ1-3	TGTGCCAGCAGCAGTTCAGACTTCTCTGGAAACACCATATATTTT	CASSSSDFSGNTIYF
TRBV9	-	-	TRBJ2-7	TGTGCCAGCAGCGGGGAAGGGGGACGTGACTACGAGCAGTACTTC	CASSGEGGRDYEQYF
TRBV6-4	-	-	TRBJ1-1	TGTGCCAGCAGTGTAGAAGTGAACACTGAAGCTTTCTTT	CASSVEVNTEAFF
TRBV11-2	-	few	TRBJ1-1	TGTGCCAGCAGCATCTCGGGGTCCCTTGAAGCTTTCTTT	CASSISGSLEAFF
TRBV9	TRBD2	-	TRBJ2-1	TGTGCCAGCAGCGTTACTAGCGAGTACAATGAGCAGTTCTTC	CASSVTSEYNEQFF
TRBV28	TRBD2	-	TRBJ2-7	TGTGGTACTAGCGGAACCTACGAGCAGTACTTC	CGTSGTYEQYF
TRBV7-6	TRBD1	-	TRBJ2-3	TGTGCCAGCAGTGCAACAGGGGTTTATACGCAGTATTTT	CASSATGVYTQYF
TRBV27	-	once	TRBJ2-1	TGTGCCAGCAGTTTAGTGAAGGCGGGACCCTACAATGAGCAGTTCTTC	CASSLVKAGPYNEQFF
TRBV19	-	-	TRBJ2-2	TGTGCCAGTAGTATCAGGGGGGAGCTGTTTTTT	CASSIRGELFF
TRBV28	TRBD1	-	TRBJ1-4	TGTGCCAGCAGTTTATCAGGGGGAGGTGAAAAACTGTTTTTT	CASSLSGGGEKLFF
TRBV9	-	once	TRBJ2-1	TGTGCCAGCAGCCTACCCTCGGGAGTCTCCTACAATGAGCAGTTCTTC	CASSLPSGVSYNEQFF
TRBV5-4	TRBD2	-	TRBJ2-7	TGTGCCAGCAGCTCGGGGGGGGGTTACGAGCAGTACTTC	CASSSGGGYEQYF
TRBV28	TRBD2	-	TRBJ2-7	TGTGCCAGCAGCACCCTCGTATCCGAGCGGGACCCCTCCTACGAGCAGTACTTC	CASSTLVSERDPSYEQYF
TRBV6-5	-	-	TRBJ2-7	TGTGCCAGCCATGAGGCGGCTGCGGTATCCTACGAGCAGTACTTC	CASHEAAAVSYEQYF
TRBV28	-	few	TRBJ1-2	TGTGCCAGCAGTTTAGTCGGGAAGAACTATGGCTACACCTTC	CASSLVGKNYGYTF